Presented here are 12 T cell receptor beta chains from one specimen sequenced in a study of tumor and adjacent non-tumor tissue in lung cancer. No cell sorting was done before RNA was extracted from the tissue. Three rounds of nested PCR, following a modified ARM-PCR protocol, produced the TCRbeta library. Using its own MiXCR run on the multiplex PCR reads, TCRdb lists one record per CDR3 protein. The sample carries 90,000 or so distinct CDR3 sequences, 61% recorded once. What was sequenced was lung tumor tissue. Receptor source: a man aged 65-85 years with non-small cell lung cancer.

Concerning this clonotype: Relative to the germline gene, one junction end is altered; a read error may explain this. This chain joins TRBV5-6 and TRBJ1-5; 7 bases align to TRBD1. Germline values: CDR1 SGHDT, CDR2 YYEEEE. The CDR3 is 15 amino acids. CDR3 bases: TGTGCCAGGAGCTGGTCAGGGGGGCCAGATCAGCCCCAGCATTTT. Translated: CARSWSGGPDQPQHF. The variable domain in full, with the rest retrieved from reference TRBV5-6 and TRBJ1-5, is DAGVTQSPTHLIKTRGQQVTLRCSPKSGHDTVSWYQQALGQGPQFIFQYYEEEERQRGNFPDRFSGHQFPNYSSELNVNALLLGDSALYLCARSWSGGPDQPQHFGDGTRLSIL.

Of note for this clonotype: A much larger clone differs by one base, so this may be a read error. The CDR3 bases are TGCAGCGTCGCAGTGGGACAGGCTTCAACAGATACGCAGTATTTT. Translated, it gives CSVAVGQASTDTQYF. The J gene is TRBJ2-3, the V gene TRBV29-1; 8 bases line up with TRBD1. J gave up 3 bases and V 6 bases, and 11 bases lay outside the gene matches. This CDR3 contains 15 residues. The germline V gene encodes CDR1 SQVTM and CDR2 ANQGSEA.

A note on this clonotype: Possible read error: a much larger clone is one base away. The chain employs TRBV5-1 and TRBJ2-3; D remains unclear. The V end lost 7 bases, the J end lost 5 bases, and 14 bases lay between the germline ends. Germline lookup yields CDR1 SGHRS and CDR2 YFSETQ. The CDR3 is 13 residues long. The CDR3 spells CASGRAGVDTQYF. CDR3 sequence (DNA): TGCGCCAGCGGCCGGGCAGGCGTAGATACGCAGTATTTT.

The gene calls are TRBV6-1 and TRBJ2-7; TRBD2 aligns across 7 bases. J was trimmed by 0 bases and V by 8 bases; bases with no gene match: 13. This CDR3 contains 16 residues. Germline CDR1 reads MNHNS; CDR2 reads SASEGT. For the CDR3, the DNA is TGTGCCAGCGTGGACCGGGGGGTAGCGGTCTCCTACGAGCAGTACTTC. Protein: CASVDRGVAVSYEQYF.

The genes are TRBV11-2 and TRBJ2-2; no clear D. Trimming removed 2 bases at V and 4 bases at J, with 8 bases between. CDR3 length: 14 amino acids. Germline CDR1 reads SGHAT; CDR2 reads FQNNGV. The CDR3 DNA reads TGTGCCAGCAGCTTACTTAGGGTCACCGGGGAGCTGTTTTTT. Its translation is CASSLLRVTGELFF.

The table lists this clonotype with a count of one. Its ends do not fully match the called genes, so a read error is possible. The rearrangement links TRBV11-1 to TRBJ2-5; 9 bases agree with TRBD1. This CDR3 is 15 amino acids long. Germline-derived CDR1 and CDR2 are SGHAT and FQDESV (reference sequence). CDR3 nucleotide sequence: TGTGCCAACAGCTCCCGGGACAGGGTTTTTGAGACCCTGTACTTC. Translation gives CANSSRDRVFETLYF.

This clonotype showed up many times. The chain joins TRBV4-1 to TRBJ2-5, with 13 bases fitting TRBD2. Germline loops: CDR1 MGHRA, CDR2 YSYEKL. The CDR3 consists of 15 residues. Trimming cost V 4 bases and J 1 base; bases outside gene matches: 0. The CDR3 DNA reads TGCGCCAGCAGCCGGACTAGCGGGGGCCAAGAGACCCAGTACTTC. It codes for CASSRTSGGQETQYF.

This clonotype was detected only a few times. The rearrangement uses TRBV5-5 and TRBJ1-4; a weak D match, TRBD1 (5 bases). The CDR3 length is 14 residues. Deletions cut 2 bases from V and 3 bases from J, with 8 bases between. Germline V gene sequence: CDR1 SGHKS, CDR2 YYEKEE (reference sequence). CDR3 residues: CASSFYRPNEKLFF. The CDR3 region has the DNA TGTGCCAGCAGCTTTTACAGGCCTAATGAAAAACTGTTTTTT.

The chain links TRBV6-5 to TRBJ2-3, with D unclear. The length of the CDR3 is 16 residues. Trimming removed 7 bases at V and 3 bases at J, with 20 bases between. CDR1 MNHEY and CDR2 SVGAGI come from the germline V gene. As DNA, the CDR3 is TGTGCCAGCAATTCATTCAGGTTGGGCTTGACAGATACGCAGTATTTT. As protein: CASNSFRLGLTDTQYF.

This clonotype was counted only a few times. One junction end does not reproduce the germline sequence, and a read error may be involved. The V call is TRBV20-1, the J call TRBJ2-7; 9 nucleotides agree with TRBD2. Per germline, CDR1 DFQATT and CDR2 SNEGSKA (reference sequence). The CDR3 sequence is 15 residues long. The CDR3 DNA reads TGCAGTGCCAGAGGGCTAGCGGGGTTACCCTACGAGCAGTACTTC. Translated, it gives CSARGLAGLPYEQYF.

This clonotype has a single count. At one end, the junction sequence differs from germline, possibly due to a read error. The rearrangement joins TRBV20-1 to TRBJ1-6; D gene uncertain. Germline CDR1 is DFQATT and CDR2 is SNEGSKA (reference sequence). The CDR3 has 12 amino acids. The CDR3 reads CSTVRTNSPIHF. The CDR3 DNA sequence: TGCAGTACTGTAAGGACTAATTCACCCATCCACTTT.

This clonotype was seen once. The chain carries TRBV6-1 and TRBJ2-7; no reliable D call. The V end lost 6 bases, the J end lost 4 bases, and 16 bases lay between the germline ends. Germline loops: CDR1 MNHNS, CDR2 SASEGT. This CDR3 region has 14 residues. The CDR3 loop is CASSLRQDGYEQYF. CDR3 nucleotide sequence: TGTGCCAGCAGCCTAAGACAAGATGGGTACGAGCAGTACTTC.